Given below is one T cell receptor beta chain in context. A COVID-19 case was met by exposed participants within 2 weeks before study entry. Per the germline V gene, CDR1 is MNHEY and CDR2 is SVGAGI. This CDR3 is built from 12 residues. V trimming: 10 bases; J trimming: 2 bases; junction bases outside the gene matches: 4. The sample is drawn from a study of blood T cell repertoires in COVID-19. Study as a whole: Sample material is recorded as cDNA or gDNA derived from T cells, B-cell-depleted T cells, or PBMCs.

The method was immunoSEQ multiplex PCR; TCRdb's version includes in-frame clones alone and lacks a portion of them. The table includes about 320,000 clones, around 85% detected once. This receptor was identified in a woman aged 25 to 45 who had been exposed to COVID-19. Input material: PBMCs or T cells enriched from blood (not recorded which). This chain links TRBV6-5 with TRBJ2-7, with 8 bases that match TRBD2. Here the CDR3 reads CATRGGAYEQYF. The CDR3 nucleotides are TGTGCCACCCGGGGGGGGGCCTACGAGCAGTACTTC.